The 28 T cell receptor beta chains presented below share a single source sample, sequenced in a study of blood T cell repertoires in COVID-19. The protocol was immunoSEQ multiplex PCR, while the TCRdb copy is restricted to in-frame clones and leaves out a portion. The sample yields about 230,000 clones, 81% seen once. Material: peripheral blood. The receptors originated from a woman older than 75 with acute or convalescent COVID-19.

This clone was observed a handful of times. V gene TRBV5-8 combines with J gene TRBJ2-1; no reliable D call. Germline V gives CDR1 SGHTS, CDR2 YDEGEE. Deletions cut 2 bases from V and 11 bases from J, with 8 bases between. The CDR3 has 11 amino acids. CDR3 in amino acids: CASSFENKQFF. In DNA, the CDR3 is TGTGCCAGCAGCTTTGAGAATAAGCAGTTCTTC.

This sequence joins TRBV11-2 and TRBJ2-1; a weak D match, TRBD2 (5 bases). This CDR3 region has 14 residues. The V end was cut by 1 base, the J end by 7 bases, with 11 bases between. In germline, CDR1 is SGHAT, CDR2 FQNNGV. The DNA for the CDR3 is TGTGCCAGCAGCTTAGGCGGAGGTTCAAATGAGCAGTTCTTC. Amino acid sequence: CASSLGGGSNEQFF.

V is TRBV18 and J is TRBJ2-3, with no clear D. The germline CDR1 and CDR2 sequences are KGHSH and LQKENI. This CDR3 has 14 amino acids. V was clipped by 3 bases and J by 3 bases, with 10 bases between them. The CDR3 region has the DNA TGTGCCAGCTCACCGTCCAGGCAGACAGATACGCAGTATTTT. Translation gives CASSPSRQTDTQYF. Full variable domain (remainder filled in from reference TRBV18 and TRBJ2-3): NAGVMQNPRHLVRRRGQEARLRCSPMKGHSHVYWYRQLPEEGLKFMVYLQKENIIDESGMPKERFSAEFPKEGPSILRIQQVVRGDSAAYFCASSPSRQTDTQYFGPGTRLTVL.

This clone has only one observation. The CDR3 nucleotides are TGTGCCAGCAGTTACTCGCTGGACAGGGTTAATTCACCCCTCCACTTT. This codes for CASSYSLDRVNSPLHF. V usage is TRBV6-5 and J usage is TRBJ1-6; 8 bases line up with TRBD1. Looked up from germline, CDR1 is MNHEY and CDR2 is SVGAGI. The CDR3 has 16 residues. The V segment lost 0 bases and the J segment 6 bases; nucleotides outside the gene matches: 4.

The J gene is TRBJ1-5, the V gene TRBV7-6, with no clear D. Trimming removed 4 bases at V and 2 bases at J, with 6 bases between. The CDR3 covers 13 residues. Germline V CDR1 and CDR2: SGHVS, FNYEAQ. In DNA, the CDR3 is TGTGCCAGCAGCTCCCTAGGCAATCAGCCCCAGCATTTT. It encodes CASSSLGNQPQHF.

This chain links TRBV7-3 with TRBJ2-5; TRBD1 matches 9 bases. V shed 0 bases and J 5 bases; nucleotides not matched to a gene: 4. Germline V gene data show CDR1 as SGHTA and CDR2 as FQGTGA. The CDR3 sequence is 15 residues long. The CDR3 DNA reads TGTGCCAGCAGCTTAACTGGGACAGGGACGGAGACCCAGTACTTC. Translating it yields CASSLTGTGTETQYF.

The CDR3 protein is CASSKGHWDRGDYNSPLHF. The CDR3 nucleotides read TGTGCCAGCAGCAAAGGGCATTGGGACAGGGGGGACTATAATTCACCCCTCCACTTT. The V gene is TRBV21-1, the J gene TRBJ1-6; the table gives TRBD1 as D, unverified against the DNA. TRBV21-1 counts as a pseudogene. The CDR3 is made up of 19 amino acids.

The V and J genes are TRBV2 and TRBJ2-5, with TRBD2 matching 14 bases. There are 14 residues in the CDR3. Germline CDR1 SNHLY, CDR2 FYNNEI. Germline trimming cut 6 bases from V and 5 bases from J; bases unmatched to any gene: 2. The CDR3 protein is CASRGLAGVETQYF. The CDR3 bases are TGTGCCAGCAGGGGACTAGCGGGAGTTGAGACCCAGTACTTC.

The CDR3 reads CASSTLNGGAGDTQYF. The CDR3 DNA follows: TGTGCCAGTAGTACCTTAAACGGGGGGGCCGGGGATACGCAGTATTTT. The rearrangement links TRBV19 to TRBJ2-3; the match to TRBD2 covers 8 bases. Germline V gene lookup returns CDR1 LNHDA and CDR2 SQIVND (reference sequence). After removal of 4 bases from V and 6 bases from J, the junction contained 12 bases not matched to a gene. The CDR3 length is 16 residues. Full variable domain (outside the CDR3, taken from reference TRBV19 and TRBJ2-3): DGGITQSPKYLFRKEGQNVTLSCEQNLNHDAMYWYRQDPGQGLRLIYYSQIVNDFQKGDIAEGYSVSREKKESFPLTVTSAQKNPTAFYLCASSTLNGGAGDTQYFGPGTRLTVL.

The V gene is TRBV19, the J gene TRBJ1-1, with TRBD1 matching over 7 bases. V was pared by 4 bases and J by 4 bases, with 6 bases of the junction left unmatched. The CDR3 is 14 residues long. CDR1 and CDR2 (germline): LNHDA, SQIVND (reference sequence). This CDR3 reads CASSRQGIGTEAFF. The CDR3 DNA is TGTGCCAGTAGTAGACAGGGAATTGGCACTGAAGCTTTCTTT.

The rearrangement joins TRBV5-6 to TRBJ2-1; 12 nucleotides agree with TRBD2. Germline V lookup: CDR1 SGHDT, CDR2 YYEEEE. Trimming cost V 4 bases and J 7 bases; bases outside gene matches: 9. The CDR3 loop spans 16 amino acids. CDR3 residues: CASSPRRLAGVNEQFF. The DNA for the CDR3 is TGTGCCAGCAGCCCGAGGCGACTAGCGGGGGTGAATGAGCAGTTCTTC. Using reference TRBV5-6 and TRBJ2-1 for the parts outside the CDR3, the full variable domain is DAGVTQSPTHLIKTRGQQVTLRCSPKSGHDTVSWYQQALGQGPQFIFQYYEEEERQRGNFPDRFSGHQFPNYSSELNVNALLLGDSALYLCASSPRRLAGVNEQFFGPGTRLTVL.

This clone came up once. This chain links TRBV6-1 with TRBJ1-2; D is perhaps TRBD1 (5 bases). The CDR3 length is 14 residues. CDR1 and CDR2 (germline): MNHNS, SASEGT. Trimming cost V 1 base and J 5 bases, with 11 bases left between them. This chain's CDR3 is CASSEVRGGYGYTF. CDR3 coding DNA: TGTGCCAGCAGTGAAGTTAGGGGAGGGTATGGCTACACCTTC.

The chain has TRBV2 and TRBJ2-5; tentatively, D is TRBD1 (6 bases). With 3 bases removed from V and 7 bases from J, the gap between germline ends came to 18 bases. The CDR3 spans 15 residues. In germline, CDR1 is SNHLY, CDR2 FYNNEI. Written as DNA, the CDR3 is TGTGCCAGCAGTGACCTTACAGGGCGATCCGGGACCCAGTACTTC. It codes for CASSDLTGRSGTQYF.

The chain has TRBV2 and TRBJ2-1; 7 positions agree with TRBD1. The CDR3 has 14 residues. Looked up from germline, CDR1 is SNHLY and CDR2 is FYNNEI. With 5 bases clipped from V and 5 bases from J, the junction kept 6 bases outside the gene matches. In DNA, the CDR3 is TGTGCCAGCAGTCTAGGACAGGTACACAATGAGCAGTTCTTC. It specifies CASSLGQVHNEQFF.

CDR3: CASSLELVTYQETQYF. CDR3 coding DNA: TGTGCCAGCAGCTTGGAGCTAGTGACGTACCAAGAGACCCAGTACTTC. The chain links TRBV5-4 to TRBJ2-5; no firm D call. The CDR3 runs 16 residues. Looked up from germline, CDR1 is SGHNT and CDR2 is YYREEE (reference sequence). V lost 0 bases and J 0 bases, leaving 12 bases between the germline ends.

The chain links TRBV5-4 to TRBJ2-2, with D possibly TRBD2 on 7 matching bases. In germline, CDR1 is SGHNT, CDR2 YYREEE (reference sequence). Trimming removed 1 base at V and 7 bases at J, with 14 bases between. There are 15 residues in the CDR3. CDR3 protein: CASSLYREGDGELFF. In DNA, the CDR3 is TGTGCCAGCAGCTTGTACAGGGAGGGGGACGGGGAGCTGTTTTTT.

V is TRBV5-1 and J is TRBJ1-1; TRBD1 aligns across 8 bases. The CDR3 has 15 residues. V was clipped by 7 bases and J by 1 base; unmatched bases: 9. Looked up from germline, CDR1 is SGHRS and CDR2 is YFSETQ. CDR3: CASGKMDRANTEAFF. For the CDR3, the DNA is TGCGCCAGCGGAAAAATGGACAGGGCGAACACTGAAGCTTTCTTT.

This clone was counted only a few times. The chain uses TRBV21-1 and TRBJ1-1. TRBV21-1 is a known pseudogene. CDR3 length: 16 residues. The CDR3 nucleotides read TGTGCCAGCAGCAAATCAAGGGGGAGGGTCAACACTGAAGCTTTCTTT. This encodes CASSKSRGRVNTEAFF.

By share of the sample, this clone is medium-sized (0.01 to 0.1%). V is TRBV7-9 and J is TRBJ2-7, with TRBD2 matching over 13 bases. Germline-derived CDR1 and CDR2 are SEHNR and FQNEAQ (reference sequence). With V trimmed by 1 base and J by 0 bases, 6 bases remained unmatched. The CDR3 sequence is 18 residues long. DNA of the CDR3: TGTGCCAGCAGCTTAGATGGGACTAGCGGGATTTTCTCCTACGAGCAGTACTTC. Translated: CASSLDGTSGIFSYEQYF.

The chain joins TRBV14 to TRBJ1-4; 7 bases are shared with TRBD1. CDR3 length: 12 amino acids. Trimming cost V 6 bases and J 5 bases; bases outside gene matches: 0. Germline V gene sequence: CDR1 SGHDN, CDR2 FVKESK. The CDR3, as DNA: TGTGCCAGCAGGACAGGGAATGAAAAACTGTTTTTT. The encoded protein is CASRTGNEKLFF.

This clone appeared once. The chain uses TRBV2 and TRBJ2-2; TRBD2 agrees at 10 bases. V was clipped by 2 bases and J by 4 bases; unmatched bases: 7. The CDR3 runs 17 residues. CDR1 and CDR2 from the germline V gene are SNHLY and FYNNEI. The CDR3 sequence is CASSENTSGAGTGELFF. CDR3 nucleotide sequence: TGTGCCAGCAGTGAAAATACTAGCGGGGCGGGCACCGGGGAGCTGTTTTTT.

V gene TRBV14 combines with J gene TRBJ1-1; 7 bases are a match to TRBD1. Germline lookup yields CDR1 SGHDN and CDR2 FVKESK. The length of the CDR3 is 15 residues. Losses at the gene ends were 6 bases for V and 5 bases for J; bases not matched to a gene: 12. In DNA form, the CDR3 reads TGTGCCAGCAGACAGCTTCAGGGGGTTAGGACTGAAGCTTTCTTT. It translates to CASRQLQGVRTEAFF.

The chain joins TRBV5-1 to TRBJ2-7; 8 bases match TRBD1. V lost 0 bases and J lost 4; bases outside the gene matches: 6. The CDR3 runs 15 residues. Germline CDR1 reads SGHRS; CDR2 reads YFSETQ. DNA of the CDR3: TGCGCCAGCAGCTTGGTACCAGGGGGCAGATACGAGCAGTACTTC. Translation: CASSLVPGGRYEQYF.

The V call is TRBV11-3, the J call TRBJ1-1; maybe TRBD1 (6 bases). The CDR3 consists of 13 residues. Germline V gives CDR1 SGHNT, CDR2 YENEEA. V dropped 1 base and J dropped 8 bases, with 11 bases sitting between them. CDR3 in amino acids: CASSLVWGTEAFF. DNA of the CDR3: TGTGCCAGCAGCTTAGTTTGGGGGACAGAAGCTTTCTTT.

V gene TRBV5-4 combines with J gene TRBJ1-2, with TRBD1 identical over 7 bases. The CDR3 runs to 15 residues. Trimming removed 4 bases from V and 4 bases from J; junction bases left unmatched: 10. Germline lookup yields CDR1 SGHNT and CDR2 YYREEE (reference sequence). The CDR3 region has the DNA TGTGCCAGCAGCCCTAGACAGGGAAAAGGCTATGGCTACACCTTC. As protein: CASSPRQGKGYGYTF.

The chain is built from TRBV14 and TRBJ2-1, with 11 nucleotides matching TRBD2. The CDR3 totals 15 residues. The ends lost 4 bases at V and 7 bases at J; junction bases unmatched: 6. Germline lookup yields CDR1 SGHDN and CDR2 FVKESK. The CDR3 DNA follows: TGTGCCAGCAGCCTGGGACTAGCGGCTTGGAATGAGCAGTTCTTC. It codes for CASSLGLAAWNEQFF.

The CDR3 DNA sequence: TGCGCCAGCAGCTTGTGGTTCGGACAGGCCACCTACGAGCAGTACTTC. Translation gives CASSLWFGQATYEQYF. The chain uses TRBV5-1 and TRBJ2-7; TRBD1 aligns across 7 bases. Per germline, CDR1 SGHRS and CDR2 YFSETQ. The CDR3 has 16 residues. V shed 1 base, J shed 2 bases, and the junction held 9 bases outside the gene matches.

Notes on this clone: This could be a read error, since a much larger clone is one nucleotide away. The chain uses TRBV3-1 (or the pseudogene TRBV3-2) and TRBJ1-2, with D tentatively TRBD1 (6 bases). The CDR3 consists of 13 residues. Trimming left V 4 bases short and J 0 bases short, with 6 bases between. Germline V gene sequence: CDR1 LGHDT, CDR2 YNNKEL (reference sequence). CDR3 amino acids: CASSRTANYGYTF. In DNA, the CDR3 is TGTGCCAGCAGCCGGACAGCTAACTATGGCTACACCTTC.